This is a list of T cell receptor beta chains from one sample in a study of blood T cell repertoires in COVID-19. Clones were read by immunoSEQ multiplex PCR, and TCRdb kept only the in-frame ones, dropping some. The sample has about 88,000 clones, under 90% seen once; the top ten hold more than 12%. Source material: peripheral blood. These receptors were collected from a woman between 70 and 85 years old with acute or convalescent COVID-19. CDR3s include the opening cysteine and the closing phenylalanine or tryptophan. The D gene is left open where the match is weak. Part of the rows lack a size; the others show once, few, many or a class for expanded clones.

>TRBV5-1|TRBD2|TRBJ2-3|-
TGCGCCAGCAGTGTTTCTAGCGGGGCCGCAGATACGCAGTATTTT
CASSVSSGAADTQYF
>TRBV27|-|TRBJ2-1|-
TGTGCCAGCAGTAAACTAGCTCCGGCCGGATACAATGAGCAGTTCTTC
CASSKLAPAGYNEQFF
>TRBV7-2|-|TRBJ2-1|-
TGTGCCAGCAGCTTAGTCGGGAGAGGGTCCAATGAGCAGTTCTTC
CASSLVGRGSNEQFF
>TRBV28|-|TRBJ2-2|-
TGTGCCAGCAGTAATACAGGGTTCACCGGGGAGCTGTTTTTT
CASSNTGFTGELFF
>TRBV10-3|TRBD1|TRBJ1-5|-
TGTGCCAGCAACAGGGGGGAAGGCAATCAGCCCCAGCATTTT
CASNRGEGNQPQHF
>TRBV5-1|-|TRBJ2-3|-
TGCGCCAGCAGCTTGGTAGCTCCCCCCACAGATACGCAGTATTTT
CASSLVAPPTDTQYF
>TRBV7-8|TRBD1|TRBJ1-1|-
TGTGCCAGCAGCTATCGGGACAGGGACAGCGCTGAAGCTTTCTTT
CASSYRDRDSAEAFF
>TRBV18|-|TRBJ2-2|few
TGTGCCAGCTCCCCCCAGGGGCCAGCCGGGGAGCTGTTTTTT
CASSPQGPAGELFF
>TRBV27|-|TRBJ2-2|-
TGTGCCAGCAGGCCCCTGGGAGGCCCGAACACCGGGGAGCTGTTTTTT
CASRPLGGPNTGELFF
>TRBV13|-|TRBJ1-1|-
TGTGCCAGCAGCGCCAGACAGAGCTACACTGAAGCTTTCTTT
CASSARQSYTEAFF
>TRBV3-1/TRBV3-2|TRBD2|TRBJ2-5|-
TGTGCCAGCAGCATAGCGGGGGGTAAAGAGACCCAGTACTTC
CASSIAGGKETQYF
>TRBV5-6|-|TRBJ2-1|-
TGTGCCAGCAGCTACCGCGGACTGGTCAATGAGCAGTTCTTC
CASSYRGLVNEQFF
>TRBV3-1/TRBV3-2|-|TRBJ1-2|-
TGTGCCAGCAGCCAAGAGTTCAGGGGTGTCGGCTACACCTTC
CASSQEFRGVGYTF
>TRBV5-4|TRBD1|TRBJ2-3|-
TGTGCCAGCCGCTCAGACAGGGGTACAGATACGCAGTATTTT
CASRSDRGTDTQYF
>TRBV24-1|-|TRBJ2-1|-
TGTGCCACCAGTGATTTGCCAGGGAACAATGAGCAGTTCTTC
CATSDLPGNNEQFF
>TRBV24-1|TRBD2|TRBJ2-2|few
TGTGCCACCAGTGATTGGACTAGCGGGAGGTACGGGGAGCTGTTTTTT
CATSDWTSGRYGELFF
>TRBV7-2|-|TRBJ2-2|-
TGTGCCAGCAGCTCCCCCGTAGTCCTGAACACCGGGGAGCTGTTTTTT
CASSSPVVLNTGELFF
>TRBV29-1|TRBD1|TRBJ1-2|-
TGCAGCGTGAGGACAGGGGATTACTATGGCTACACCTTC
CSVRTGDYYGYTF
>TRBV10-3|TRBD1|TRBJ2-2|-
TGTGCCATCAGATCCTTGGGACAGGGGGCATTCGGGGAGCTGTTTTTT
CAIRSLGQGAFGELFF
>TRBV29-1|TRBD1|TRBJ2-1|many
TGCAGCGTTGAAGTTTGGGACAGCTCCTACAATGAGCAGTTCTTC
CSVEVWDSSYNEQFF
>TRBV6-5|TRBD2|TRBJ2-1|-
TGTGCCAGCAGTTGGGGGACTAGCGGGACCTACAATGAGCAGTTCTTC
CASSWGTSGTYNEQFF
>TRBV9|TRBD2|TRBJ2-1|-
TGTGCCAGCAGCGTAGGAGGGACTAGCGGGAGTAGGAAGTTCTTC
CASSVGGTSGSRKFF
>TRBV18|-|TRBJ1-1|-
TGTGCCAGCTCACTTCGGACAAATATCATGAACACTGAAGCTTTCTTT
CASSLRTNIMNTEAFF
>TRBV11-3|-|TRBJ1-1|-
TGTGCCAGCAGCGTTAACCAGGGCACTGAAGCTTTCTTT
CASSVNQGTEAFF
>TRBV5-1|-|TRBJ2-2|-
TGCGCCAGCGAACCCCTTTCCAGCACCGGGGAGCTGTTTTTT
CASEPLSSTGELFF
>TRBV7-9|-|TRBJ1-4|-
TGTGCCAGCAGCCCCTCCGGCGGGAATGAAAAACTGTTTTTT
CASSPSGGNEKLFF
>TRBV6-2/TRBV6-3|-|TRBJ2-5|-
TGTGCCAGCAGTCGAGGACAGAACCAAGAGACCCAGTACTTC
CASSRGQNQETQYF
>TRBV29-1|-|TRBJ2-5|-
TGCAGCGTACTACTGTCGGGGGTACAAGAGACCCAGTACTTC
CSVLLSGVQETQYF
>TRBV24-1|TRBD2|TRBJ2-5|-
TGTGCCACCAGTGGTCCGGGACTAGCGGACCTCCAAGAGACCCAGTACTTC
CATSGPGLADLQETQYF
>TRBV7-9|TRBD2|TRBJ2-1|-
TGTGCCAGCGAAGCGGGGGGGCGGTCTGATGAGCAGTTCTTC
CASEAGGRSDEQFF
>TRBV5-6|TRBD2|TRBJ2-5|-
TGTGCCAGCAGCTCCCTTAAGCGGGGGGGCCTAGGAGAGACCCAGTACTTC
CASSSLKRGGLGETQYF
>TRBV5-1|TRBD2|TRBJ2-5|-
TGCGCCAGCAGCAAGCGACTAGCGGGGGCACAAGAGACCCAGTACTTC
CASSKRLAGAQETQYF
>TRBV28|-|TRBJ1-4|-
TGTGCCAGCAGTTTGAGAACCTCAACGTTGTCTTTT
CASSLRTSTLSF
>TRBV7-9|-|TRBJ1-4|-
TGTGCCAGCAACAACCCGGGCCCGGGGGGGGATAATGAAAAACTGTTTTTT
CASNNPGPGGDNEKLFF
>TRBV3-1/TRBV3-2|TRBD1|TRBJ1-3|-
TGTGCCAGCAGCCAAGATTGGGACAGTGGGGTCTCTGGAAACACCATATATTTT
CASSQDWDSGVSGNTIYF
>TRBV5-5|-|TRBJ1-1|-
TGTGCCAGCAGCCTCAGATCTACTGAAGCTTTCTTT
CASSLRSTEAFF
>TRBV18|TRBD1|TRBJ2-2|-
TGTGCCAGCTCCCCCGGGACAGACACCGGGGAGCTGTTTTTT
CASSPGTDTGELFF
>TRBV19|-|TRBJ1-1|-
TGTGCCAGTAGTATAGATCAGGGCCTCAACACTGAAGCTTTCTTT
CASSIDQGLNTEAFF
>TRBV9|-|TRBJ2-1|-
TGTGCCAGCAGCGTAGGCGGGGGCCCCTACAATGAGCAGTTCTTC
CASSVGGGPYNEQFF
>TRBV28|-|TRBJ1-2|few
TGTGCCACGGGGGAGGAGTATGGCTACACCTTC
CATGEEYGYTF
>TRBV4-1|-|TRBJ1-2|-
TGCGCCAGCAGCCAAGCAGCAGGGCCCAATCCCTATGGCTACACCTTC
CASSQAAGPNPYGYTF
>TRBV2|TRBD1|TRBJ1-5|-
TGTGCCAGCAGTGTTTGGGGACAGGGCGATCAGCCCCAGCATTTT
CASSVWGQGDQPQHF
>TRBV4-1|TRBD2|TRBJ2-3|-
TGCGCCAGCAGCCAAGATGTGAGCGGGGCAACAGATACGCAGTATTTT
CASSQDVSGATDTQYF
>TRBV21-1|-|TRBJ1-5|-
TGTGCCAGCACTCGTTATTCGGGACACCATCAGCCCCAGCATTTT
CASTRYSGHHQPQHF
>TRBV3-1/TRBV3-2|-|TRBJ2-6|-
TGTGCCAGCAGCCAAGAACGGGGGAGTGGGGCCAACGTCCTGACTTTC
CASSQERGSGANVLTF
>TRBV13|-|TRBJ2-5|-
TGTGCCAGCAGCGCGGACAGGGAGGGAACCCAGTACTTC
CASSADREGTQYF
>TRBV20-1|TRBD1|TRBJ1-3|-
TGCAGTGCTAGTCCAGACAGGGCGTCTGGAAACACCATATATTTT
CSASPDRASGNTIYF
>TRBV6-2/TRBV6-3|-|TRBJ1-5|-
TGTGCCAGCAGTTACTCGCTCCTTTCGCGGGGGACGAATAGCAATCAGCCCCAGCATTTT
CASSYSLLSRGTNSNQPQHF
>TRBV2|TRBD1|TRBJ2-2|-
TGTGCCAGCAGGCCCGGGACAGGGAACACCGGGGAGCTGTTTTTT
CASRPGTGNTGELFF
>TRBV5-1|-|TRBJ1-3|-
TGCGCCAGCAGCTTGGAGGCCGCGGCTGGAAACACCATATATTTT
CASSLEAAAGNTIYF
>TRBV6-6|TRBD1|TRBJ1-1|few
TGTGCCAGCAGTAAGACAGGGGGCAGGGTGGGCACTGAAGCTTTCTTT
CASSKTGGRVGTEAFF
>TRBV19|TRBD1|TRBJ1-6|once
TGTGCCAGTAGGGGGACAGGGAATGGATCACCCCTCCACTTT
CASRGTGNGSPLHF